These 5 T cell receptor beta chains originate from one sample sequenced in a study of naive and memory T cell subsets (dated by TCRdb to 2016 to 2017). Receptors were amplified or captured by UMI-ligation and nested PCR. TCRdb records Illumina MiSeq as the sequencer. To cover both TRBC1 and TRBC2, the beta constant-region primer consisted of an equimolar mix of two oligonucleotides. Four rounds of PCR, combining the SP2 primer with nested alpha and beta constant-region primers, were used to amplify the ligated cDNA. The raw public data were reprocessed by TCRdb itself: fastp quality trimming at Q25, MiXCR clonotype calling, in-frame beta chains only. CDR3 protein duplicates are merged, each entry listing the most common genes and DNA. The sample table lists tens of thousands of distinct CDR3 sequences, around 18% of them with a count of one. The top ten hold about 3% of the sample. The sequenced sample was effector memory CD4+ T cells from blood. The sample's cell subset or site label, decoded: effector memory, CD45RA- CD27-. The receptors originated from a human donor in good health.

This CDR3 is CASSDPLRGNTIYF. The CDR3 DNA reads TGTGCCAGCAGTGACCCGCTTCGAGGAAACACCATATATTTT. The chain employs TRBV6-1 and TRBJ1-3, with no clear D. The CDR3 totals 14 residues. Germline CDR1 is MNHNS and CDR2 is SASEGT. The ends were cut back, 3 bases at V and 4 bases at J, with 10 bases in the middle.

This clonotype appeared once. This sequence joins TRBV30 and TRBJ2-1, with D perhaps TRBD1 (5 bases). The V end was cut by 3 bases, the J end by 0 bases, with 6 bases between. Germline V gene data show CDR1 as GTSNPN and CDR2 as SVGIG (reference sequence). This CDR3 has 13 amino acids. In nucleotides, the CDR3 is TGTGCCTGGAGGGACAACTCCTACAATGAGCAGTTCTTC. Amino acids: CAWRDNSYNEQFF.

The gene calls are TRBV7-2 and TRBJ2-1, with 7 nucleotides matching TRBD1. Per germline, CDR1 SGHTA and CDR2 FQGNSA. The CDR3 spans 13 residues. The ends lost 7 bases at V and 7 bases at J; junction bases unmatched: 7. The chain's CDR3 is CASTLTGWNEQFF. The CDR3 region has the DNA TGTGCCAGCACCCTGACAGGGTGGAATGAGCAGTTCTTC.

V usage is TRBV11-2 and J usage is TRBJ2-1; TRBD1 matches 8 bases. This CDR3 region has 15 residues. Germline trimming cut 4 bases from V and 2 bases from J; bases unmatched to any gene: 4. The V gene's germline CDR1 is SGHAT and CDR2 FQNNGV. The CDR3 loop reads CASSSTRGPYNEQFF. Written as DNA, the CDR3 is TGTGCCAGCAGCTCCACCAGGGGGCCCTACAATGAGCAGTTCTTC.

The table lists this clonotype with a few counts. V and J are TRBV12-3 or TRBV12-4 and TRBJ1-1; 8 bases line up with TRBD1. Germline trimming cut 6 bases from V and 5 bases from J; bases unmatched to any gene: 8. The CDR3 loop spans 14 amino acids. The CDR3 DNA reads TGTGCCAGCAGAGCAGGGGGCTGGGGAACTGAAGCTTTCTTT. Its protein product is CASRAGGWGTEAFF.